The entry below describes one T cell receptor (beta chain). One entry per CDR3 protein, called by TCRdb with MiXCR from the 5' RACE reads. The sample contains just under 550,000 distinct CDR3 sequences, roughly 15% of which appear only once. The sample originates from a study of identical twins. The CDR3 has 14 amino acids. CDR1 is SQVTM, CDR2 ANQGSEA, per germline. V lost 5 bases to trimming and J lost 3 bases; unmatched junction nucleotides: 6. These records were also assigned to another study, of yellow fever vaccine responses in identical twins. That investigation notes: Reports say the vaccine T cell response in twins looked partly convergent and partly personalized.

The sequence was collected from a young woman in good health. Sequenced material: CD4+ T cells sorted from blood. The chain employs TRBV29-1 and TRBJ2-2; 7 bases are shared with TRBD1. The CDR3 loop reads CSVLDRAYTGELFF. DNA of the CDR3: TGCAGCGTTCTCGACAGGGCATACACCGGGGAGCTGTTTTTT.